The 20 T cell receptor beta chains below come from one sample, sequenced in a study of Ad26.COV2.S vaccination and SARS-CoV-2 variants. Libraries were prepared by immunoSEQ multiplex PCR; TCRdb keeps only in-frame clonotypes and omits some of them. Seen here are approximately 450,000 clones, approximately 90% observed once, and the top ten hold more than 10%. As to treatment: about 20 received Ad26.COV2.S at low or high dose, single or two shots; 5 received placebo; per-sample allocation not given. The study sampled participants on day 63 after the first vaccine or placebo injection. Source: peripheral blood, taken in a trial of Ad26.COV2.S vaccine versus placebo. The receptors originated from a person aged 18-65 years who received the Ad26.COV2.S COVID-19 vaccine or a placebo.

The J gene is TRBJ2-3, the V gene TRBV6-1; 13 nucleotides match TRBD2. Germline CDR1 is MNHNS and CDR2 is SASEGT. The CDR3 extends over 16 amino acids. V shed 4 bases, J shed 3 bases, and the junction held 4 bases outside the gene matches. CDR3 DNA sequence: TGTGCCAGCAGTGGACGGACTAGCGGGAGTACAGATACGCAGTATTTT. It codes for CASSGRTSGSTDTQYF.

The V gene is TRBV10-3, the J gene TRBJ2-3, with 10 positions matching TRBD1. The germline gives CDR1 ENHRY, CDR2 SYGVKD. The CDR3 spans 16 residues. Unmatched junction bases numbered 9, after V lost 7 bases and J lost 2 bases. Here the CDR3 DNA reads TGTGCCATCAACCCGGACAGGGGGGCCCTCACAGATACGCAGTATTTT. Translated, it gives CAINPDRGALTDTQYF.

The chain has TRBV6-5 and TRBJ2-7; 7 positions match TRBD1. This CDR3 has 15 amino acids. The germline CDR1 and CDR2 sequences are MNHEY and SVGAGI. The ends lost 6 bases at V and 3 bases at J; junction bases unmatched: 11. Here the CDR3 reads CASRNRDSTRYEQYF. DNA for the CDR3: TGTGCCAGCAGAAACCGGGACAGCACCCGCTACGAGCAGTACTTC.

The rearrangement links TRBV2 to TRBJ1-1; TRBD1 matches at 7 bases. V lost 10 bases to trimming and J lost 11 bases; unmatched junction nucleotides: 10. There are 11 residues in the CDR3. Germline V gene lookup returns CDR1 SNHLY and CDR2 FYNNEI. The CDR3 sequence: CATSGTASAFF. The CDR3 nucleotides are TGTGCCACCTCCGGGACAGCGTCGGCTTTCTTT.

This rearrangement joins TRBV29-1 to TRBJ2-1; no clear D. Looked up from germline, CDR1 is SQVTM and CDR2 is ANQGSEA. Trimming took off 4 bases at V and 0 bases at J, with 13 bases between the two ends. The CDR3 runs 15 residues. The CDR3 nucleotides are TGCAGCGTTGTAGGCCGGGTGGACTCCTACAATGAGCAGTTCTTC. It translates to CSVVGRVDSYNEQFF.

V usage is TRBV7-9 and J usage is TRBJ2-1, with 14 bases fitting TRBD2. The CDR3 contains 17 residues. V was clipped by 3 bases and J by 0 bases; unmatched bases: 1. Germline V gene lookup returns CDR1 SEHNR and CDR2 FQNEAQ (reference sequence). The CDR3 DNA reads as TGTGCCAGCAGCTTGGGGACTAGCGGGAGCTCCTACAATGAGCAGTTCTTC. Its protein product is CASSLGTSGSSYNEQFF.

Here the CDR3 reads CASRGDDRSSYNSPLHF. For the CDR3, the DNA is TGTGCCAGCAGAGGGGATGACAGAAGCTCCTATAATTCACCCCTCCACTTT. This chain joins TRBV2 and TRBJ1-6; a possible D gene is TRBD1 (5 bases). Germline V gene sequence: CDR1 SNHLY, CDR2 FYNNEI. The CDR3 runs to 17 residues. The ends were cut back, 6 bases at V and 0 bases at J, with 15 bases in the middle. The full variable domain, in which reference TRBV2 and TRBJ1-6 provide the parts outside the CDR3, is EPEVTQTPSHQVTQMGQEVILRCVPISNHLYFYWYRQILGQKVEFLVSFYNNEISEKSEIFDDQFSVERPDGSNFTLKIRSTKLEDSAMYFCASRGDDRSSYNSPLHFGNGTRLTVT.

The rearrangement links TRBV6-5 to TRBJ1-2; D perhaps matches TRBD1 (5 bases). Germline CDR1 reads MNHEY; CDR2 reads SVGAGI. The CDR3 totals 14 residues. With 2 bases removed from V and 2 bases from J, the gap between germline ends came to 9 bases. CDR3 nucleotide sequence: TGTGCCAGCAGTTACGTTGGGGGAAACTATGGCTACACCTTC. This sequence encodes CASSYVGGNYGYTF.

The chain uses TRBV6-5 and TRBJ1-4, with 10 nucleotides matching TRBD1. Germline values: CDR1 MNHEY, CDR2 SVGAGI. J lost 6 bases, V lost 6 bases, and 4 bases had no gene match. The CDR3 length is 14 residues. The CDR3 DNA reads as TGTGCCAGCAGCCGGACAGGGGGGGATGAAAAACTGTTTTTT. Translation gives CASSRTGGDEKLFF.

The chain couples TRBV28 to TRBJ2-7, with D uncertain. The V and J ends lost 3 bases and 3 bases respectively, with 9 bases between them. The CDR3 runs 13 residues. Germline V gene data show CDR1 as MDHEN and CDR2 as SYDVKM. The CDR3 here is CASSFHRGYEQYF. As DNA, the CDR3 is TGTGCCAGCAGTTTTCACAGAGGCTACGAGCAGTACTTC.

In DNA, the CDR3 is TGTGCCAGCTCATACGACAGGGGGGCGCAGTATTTT. This translates into CASSYDRGAQYF. The V call is TRBV18, the J call TRBJ2-3, with TRBD1 identical over 9 bases. After removal of 5 bases from V and 10 bases from J, the junction contained 4 bases not matched to a gene. Germline V gene lookup returns CDR1 KGHSH and CDR2 LQKENI. The CDR3 length is 12 residues.

V gene TRBV6-5 combines with J gene TRBJ2-5; D might be TRBD1 (5 bases). The germline V gene has CDR1 MNHEY and CDR2 SVGAGI. Deletions cut 2 bases from V and 4 bases from J, with 8 bases between. This CDR3 region has 13 residues. The CDR3: CASSYPGLETQYF. Here the CDR3 DNA reads TGTGCCAGCAGTTACCCAGGGCTAGAGACCCAGTACTTC.

This clone was observed a few times. The V call is TRBV12-3 or TRBV12-4, the J call TRBJ1-2; D is unclear. Trimming removed 6 bases from V and 8 bases from J, with 7 bases in between. CDR3 length: 10 amino acids. CDR3 DNA sequence: TGTGCCAGCAGGGTCAGGGGCTACACCTTC. Amino acid sequence: CASRVRGYTF.

The rearrangement links TRBV6-6 to TRBJ2-7, with 9 bases lining up with TRBD2. J gave up 7 bases and V 7 bases, and 8 bases lay outside the gene matches. The CDR3 spans 13 residues. CDR1 and CDR2 (germline): MNHNY, SVGAGI (reference sequence). The CDR3 reads CASTPGLAGEQYF. As DNA, the CDR3 is TGTGCCAGCACTCCTGGGCTAGCGGGAGAGCAGTACTTC.

The table lists this clone with a few counts. The chain recombines TRBV7-9 with TRBJ1-2; D unresolved. Deletions cut 5 bases from V and 6 bases from J, with 19 bases between. Germline V gene data show CDR1 as SEHNR and CDR2 as FQNEAQ (reference sequence). CDR3 length: 15 residues. The CDR3 DNA reads as TGTGCCAGCAGCCCATTCCTGGGGAAACTCGATGGCTACACCTTC. Residues: CASSPFLGKLDGYTF.

This clone appeared once. The chain couples TRBV20-1 to TRBJ2-5; D perhaps matches TRBD1 (6 bases). CDR1 is DFQATT and CDR2 is SNEGSKA in the germline V gene (reference sequence). This CDR3 has 13 residues. V lost 3 bases to trimming and J lost 5 bases, with 13 bases between them. CDR3 in DNA: TGCAGTGCTAGTCTGGGGGCGGCGGAGACCCAGTACTTC. It translates to CSASLGAAETQYF.

This chain links TRBV7-9 with TRBJ2-1; D perhaps matches TRBD2 (6 bases). This CDR3 is built from 21 residues. V shed 5 bases and J shed 5 bases, with 34 bases lying between them. Germline assignment: CDR1 SEHNR and CDR2 FQNEAQ (reference sequence). CDR3 coding DNA: TGTGCCAGCAGCAAAAGACCAGGGATTTTAACTAGCCCCACAACAGACAATGAGCAGTTCTTC. Translating it yields CASSKRPGILTSPTTDNEQFF. Drawing the rest from reference TRBV7-9 and TRBJ2-1, the complete variable domain is DTGVSQNPRHKITKRGQNVTFRCDPISEHNRLYWYRQTLGQGPEFLTYFQNEAQLEKSRLLSDRFSAERPKGSFSTLEIQRTEQGDSAMYLCASSKRPGILTSPTTDNEQFFGPGTRLTVL.

The chain recombines TRBV11-2 with TRBJ2-1; D perhaps matches TRBD2 (5 bases). Germline CDR1 and CDR2: SGHAT and FQNNGV. The CDR3 extends over 17 amino acids. Trimming removed 5 bases at V and 0 bases at J, with 17 bases between. Here the CDR3 reads CASSRRGSPSSYNEQFF. CDR3 DNA sequence: TGTGCCAGCAGCCGCCGAGGGAGCCCGAGCTCCTACAATGAGCAGTTCTTC.

This sequence joins TRBV4-2 and TRBJ2-1, with D unresolved. The CDR3 has 15 amino acids. Between the trimmed V and J ends, which lost 0 bases and 5 bases, there was a span of 11 bases. Germline lookup yields CDR1 LGHNA and CDR2 YNFKEQ. CDR3 region: CASSQEFWVDNEQFF. CDR3 sequence (DNA): TGTGCCAGCAGCCAAGAATTCTGGGTAGACAATGAGCAGTTCTTC.

The J gene is TRBJ2-7, the V gene TRBV11-2; no clear D gene. V dropped 1 base and J dropped 7 bases, with 8 bases sitting between them. In germline, CDR1 is SGHAT, CDR2 FQNNGV. There are 12 residues in the CDR3. CDR3 region: CASSLGSREQYF. The CDR3 nucleotides read TGTGCCAGCAGCTTAGGGTCTCGGGAGCAGTACTTC.